Following are 8 T cell receptor beta chains from one sample sequenced in a study of T cell responses to AZD1222 COVID-19 vaccine. Sequencing used immunoSEQ multiplex PCR; TCRdb keeps in-frame clones, though not all of them. The repertoire holds 130,000 or so clones, more than 70% seen once, with approximately 12% in the top ten. The input for sequencing was peripheral blood, taken on day 0 of AZD1222 vaccination. The receptor source for this set is an adult in good health.

This chain connects TRBV7-9 to TRBJ1-2; D not resolved. CDR3 length: 13 amino acids. With 1 base removed from V and 7 bases from J, the gap between germline ends came to 10 bases. Germline V gives CDR1 SEHNR, CDR2 FQNEAQ (reference sequence). The CDR3, as DNA: TGTGCCAGCAGCTTAGATCGGGAGACTGGCTACACCTTC. Protein product: CASSLDRETGYTF.

The CDR3 bases are TGTGCCAGCAGCCCCTGGGACCGTAGCAATCAGCCCCAGCATTTT. Translated: CASSPWDRSNQPQHF. This chain joins TRBV6-5 and TRBJ1-5, with D possibly matching TRBD1 (5 bases). The V and J ends lost 6 bases and 0 bases respectively, with 12 bases between them. The CDR3 runs 15 residues. CDR1 is MNHEY, CDR2 SVGAGI, per germline.

This clone was seen at least ten times. V gene TRBV29-1 combines with J gene TRBJ1-2, with D maybe TRBD1 (6 bases). Trimming stripped 5 bases from V and 0 bases from J, with 13 bases between. Germline CDR1 reads SQVTM; CDR2 reads ANQGSEA. The CDR3 length is 14 residues. The CDR3 sequence is CSVPEGGTNYGYTF. CDR3 in DNA: TGCAGCGTTCCGGAGGGGGGAACTAACTATGGCTACACCTTC.

In its sample, this clone was seen once. The chain carries TRBV3-1 (or the pseudogene TRBV3-2) and TRBJ2-3; TRBD2 aligns across 8 bases. CDR3 length: 14 residues. Trimming at V came to 4 bases and at J to 0 bases, leaving 0 bases not matched to a gene. CDR1 is LGHDT and CDR2 is YNNKEL in the germline V gene (reference sequence). The CDR3 coding sequence is TGTGCCAGCAGCCTAGCGGGGAGCACAGATACGCAGTATTTT. Translating it yields CASSLAGSTDTQYF.

V gene TRBV18 combines with J gene TRBJ1-3; 7 bases map to TRBD1. The CDR3 totals 16 residues. V shed 3 bases, J shed 1 base, and the junction held 6 bases outside the gene matches. Germline CDR1 reads KGHSH; CDR2 reads LQKENI. The CDR3 loop reads CASSPGQTGSGNTIYF. The CDR3 DNA reads TGTGCCAGCTCACCGGGACAGACAGGGTCTGGAAACACCATATATTTT.

The rearrangement joins TRBV9 to TRBJ2-1, with 11 bases fitting TRBD2. CDR1 and CDR2 from the germline V gene are SGDLS and YYNGEE. The CDR3 is 15 amino acids. The J segment lost 8 bases and the V segment lost 2 bases, leaving 6 bases of the junction unmatched. CDR3 sequence reads: CASSVALAGVYEQFF. DNA of the CDR3: TGTGCCAGCAGCGTTGCACTAGCGGGAGTGTATGAGCAGTTCTTC.

The chain joins TRBV7-2 to TRBJ1-5; TRBD1 matches at 8 bases. The germline V gene encodes CDR1 SGHTA and CDR2 FQGNSA. J was trimmed by 5 bases and V by 5 bases; bases with no gene match: 11. This CDR3 has 16 amino acids. CDR3 amino acids: CASSPARQGADQPQHF. For the CDR3, the DNA is TGTGCCAGCAGCCCTGCCAGGCAGGGGGCGGATCAGCCCCAGCATTTT.

The chain carries TRBV24-1 and TRBJ1-2, with 8 bases that match TRBD1. V gave up 4 bases and J gave up 7 bases; unmatched junction bases: 4. The CDR3 has 13 amino acids. Germline loops: CDR1 KGHDR, CDR2 SFDVKD. DNA of the CDR3: TGTGCCACCAGTGAGCAGGGGGCCAGTGGCTACACCTTC. Amino acid sequence: CATSEQGASGYTF.